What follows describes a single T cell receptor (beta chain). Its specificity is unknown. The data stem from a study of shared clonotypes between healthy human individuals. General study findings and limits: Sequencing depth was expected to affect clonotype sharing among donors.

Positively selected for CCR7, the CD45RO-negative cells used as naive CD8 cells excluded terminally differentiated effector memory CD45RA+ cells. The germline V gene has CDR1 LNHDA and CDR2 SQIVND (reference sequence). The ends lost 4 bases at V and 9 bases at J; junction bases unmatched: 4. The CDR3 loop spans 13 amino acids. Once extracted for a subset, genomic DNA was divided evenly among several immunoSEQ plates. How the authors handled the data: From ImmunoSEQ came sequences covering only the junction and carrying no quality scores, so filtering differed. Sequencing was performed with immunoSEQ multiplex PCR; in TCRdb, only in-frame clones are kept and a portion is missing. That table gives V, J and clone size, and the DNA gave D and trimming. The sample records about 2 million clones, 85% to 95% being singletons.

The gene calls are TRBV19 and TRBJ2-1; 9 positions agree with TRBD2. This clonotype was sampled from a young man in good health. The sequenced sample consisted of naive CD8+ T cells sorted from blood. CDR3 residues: CASSKGLASEQFF. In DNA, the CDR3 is TGTGCCAGTAGTAAGGGACTAGCTAGTGAGCAGTTCTTC.